This T cell receptor (beta chain) is drawn from a study of T-cell memory formation after mild COVID-19. The overall study: The TCR clusters were mostly specific to one donor. Findings and caveats of the study: CD4+ contracting clones were mainly CM and EM; CD8+ ones, EMRA. Pre-infection memory harbored some responding clones, suggesting cross-reactive memory joined.

This clonotype was counted between two and nine times. Its antigen is not identified. The CDR3 consists of 11 residues. Germline V lookup: CDR1 MDHEN, CDR2 SYDVKM. The V end lost 9 bases, the J end lost 4 bases, and 9 bases lay between the germline ends. Each CDR3 protein gets one entry after TCRdb re-called the 5' RACE reads with MiXCR. The repertoire includes under 450,000 distinct CDR3 sequences, 20% to 25% of them detected once, and roughly 21% sits in the top ten. Sequences were obtained from PBMCs or a T cell subset sorted from them (not recorded which). This receptor was taken from a man younger than 30 who had mild COVID-19 (a few samples of this study predate the infection). Cell type and time point are not known. V gene TRBV28 combines with J gene TRBJ1-2; D is unclear. The CDR3 reads CASTDFYGYTF. Written as DNA, the CDR3 is TGTGCCAGTACAGATTTCTATGGCTACACCTTC.